This paragraph covers one TCR beta chain sequence. TCRdb recomputed calls from the RT-PCR reads with MiXCR, one row per CDR3 protein. The data contain around 570,000 distinct CDR3 sequences, approximately 7.1% of them singletons. Germline CDR1 is SGHTA and CDR2 is FQGNSA. V lost 5 bases and J lost 5; bases outside the gene matches: 10. This CDR3 contains 16 residues. This entry comes from a study of response to subunit inactivated influenza vaccine. This chain uses TRBV7-2 with TRBJ2-5, with 11 nucleotides matching TRBD1. Material: PBMCs from blood, obtained about 24 months after vaccination. The sequence was obtained from a man aged 50-75 years who received an inactivated influenza vaccine. CDR3 sequence: CASSARRTGGMETQYF. In DNA, the CDR3 is TGTGCCAGCAGCGCCCGAAGGACAGGGGGCATGGAGACCCAGTACTTC. Using reference TRBV7-2 and TRBJ2-5 for the parts outside the CDR3, the full variable domain is GAGVSQSPSNKVTEKGKDVELRCDPISGHTALYWYRQSLGQGLEFLIYFQGNSAPDKSGLPSDRFSAERTGGSVSTLTIQRTQQEDSAVYLCASSARRTGGMETQYFGPGTRLLVL.